These T cell receptor beta chains were read from a single sample in a study of vaccination effects on CD4 cells after COVID-19. No cognate antigen is known for these TCRs. Assay: immunoSEQ multiplex PCR; the TCRdb copy retains only in-frame clones and omits some. The sample contains about 30,000 clones, about 74% of which appear only once. This sample comprised CD4+ T cells from PBMCs cultured with HCoV-OC43 spike peptides, obtained after COVID-19 vaccination. The origin of the receptors is a human donor who received a COVID-19 vaccine. Each CDR3 is given with its conserved first and last residue. Each record gives: D gene, V gene, J gene, clone size, CDR3 protein, CDR3 DNA. D genes are given only for firm matches. Expanded clones are given a class, and other clones once, few, many or no size at all.

>.|TRBV29-1|TRBJ2-7|.
CSVGLDYEQYF
TGCAGCGTTGGTCTTGACTACGAGCAGTACTTC
>.|TRBV2|TRBJ2-7|.
CASSRNVYEQYF
TGTGCCAGCAGTCGAAATGTCTACGAGCAGTACTTC
>.|TRBV5-1|TRBJ1-2|.
CASSLEVGGYTF
TGCGCCAGCAGCTTGGAAGTTGGGGGCTACACCTTC
>.|TRBV7-9|TRBJ1-1|.
CASSLEENTEAFF
TGTGCCAGCAGCTTAGAGGAGAACACTGAAGCTTTCTTT
>.|TRBV5-1|TRBJ1-3|few
CASSFAPLGDSGNTIYF
TGCGCCAGCAGCTTTGCTCCATTAGGGGACTCTGGAAACACCATATATTTT
>TRBD2|TRBV7-9|TRBJ2-7|.
CASSLGGSNEQYF
TGTGCCAGCAGCTTGGGGGGGAGCAACGAGCAGTACTTC
>.|TRBV5-4|TRBJ2-1|once
CASSLRSAKNSYNEQFF
TGTGCCAGCAGCTTGAGGTCAGCCAAGAACTCCTACAATGAGCAGTTCTTC
>.|TRBV3-1/TRBV3-2|TRBJ1-4|.
CASSRRRSGYGPNEKLFF
TGTGCCAGCAGCCGCCGGAGGTCGGGTTATGGGCCTAATGAAAAACTGTTTTTT
>.|TRBV6-5|TRBJ2-3|.
CASRATDTQYF
TGTGCCAGCAGAGCAACAGATACGCAGTATTTT
>.|TRBV5-1|TRBJ2-2|.
CASSLEVIGNTGELFF
TGCGCCAGCAGCTTGGAAGTGATTGGAAACACCGGGGAGCTGTTTTTT
>.|TRBV10-3|TRBJ2-3|.
CAINTRAADTQYF
TGTGCCATCAATACACGGGCGGCAGATACGCAGTATTTT
>TRBD2|TRBV6-5|TRBJ2-2|few
CASSYRLAETGELFF
TGTGCCAGCAGTTACAGACTAGCGGAAACCGGGGAGCTGTTTTTT
>.|TRBV5-6|TRBJ2-5|.
CASSLAGTTQETQYF
TGTGCCAGCAGCTTGGCCGGGACAACGCAAGAGACCCAGTACTTC
>TRBD2|TRBV12-5|TRBJ2-1|once
CASGGRLAGFSEQFF
TGTGCTAGTGGGGGGAGACTAGCGGGATTTAGTGAGCAGTTCTTC
>TRBD2|TRBV18|TRBJ2-5|.
CASSPDLAGSGKTQYF
TGTGCCAGCTCACCAGACCTAGCGGGCAGTGGGAAGACCCAGTACTTC
>.|TRBV20-1|TRBJ2-7|once
CSARLGEQYF
TGCAGTGCTAGGTTGGGCGAGCAGTACTTC
>TRBD1|TRBV6-6|TRBJ2-1|.
CASSYGTANNEQFF
TGTGCCAGCAGTTACGGGACAGCTAACAATGAGCAGTTCTTC
>TRBD2|TRBV12-5|TRBJ2-1|.
CASGLVLAGDANEQFF
TGTGCTAGTGGTTTGGTACTAGCGGGGGACGCAAATGAGCAGTTCTTC
>.|TRBV5-1|TRBJ1-5|.
CASSLAGVFGESGNQPQHF
TGCGCCAGCAGCTTGGCCGGTGTTTTTGGGGAATCGGGCAATCAGCCCCAGCATTTT
>TRBD1|TRBV3-1/TRBV3-2|TRBJ2-2|few
CASSQLDRVSGELFF
TGTGCCAGCAGCCAACTGGACAGGGTATCCGGGGAGCTGTTTTTT
>.|TRBV12-3/TRBV12-4|TRBJ2-5|.
CASSMGGTQYF
TGTGCCAGCAGCATGGGGGGGACCCAGTACTTC
>.|TRBV5-1|TRBJ2-3|.
CASSLGSMGDTQYF
TGCGCCAGCAGCTTGGGGAGCATGGGAGATACGCAGTATTTT
>.|TRBV14|TRBJ2-7|.
CASSQGFQDIWSSYEQYF
TGTGCCAGCAGCCAAGGATTCCAGGACATATGGAGCTCCTACGAGCAGTACTTC
>TRBD1|TRBV18|TRBJ2-3|.
CASSPPGTGTQYF
TGTGCCAGCTCACCACCCGGGACAGGGACGCAGTATTTT
>.|TRBV25-1|TRBJ1-3|.
CASSEWGTSGNTIYF
TGTGCCAGCAGTGAATGGGGGACCTCTGGAAACACCATATATTTT
>.|TRBV4-1|TRBJ1-5|few
CASSQVGGFQPQHF
TGCGCCAGCAGCCAAGTGGGTGGTTTTCAGCCCCAGCATTTT
>.|TRBV5-1|TRBJ2-4|.
CASSLIAAKNIQYF
TGCGCCAGCAGCTTGATAGCGGCCAAAAACATTCAGTACTTC
>.|TRBV30|TRBJ1-5|.
CAWSAGYGQPQHF
TGTGCCTGGAGCGCAGGGTATGGTCAGCCCCAGCATTTT
>TRBD2|TRBV5-4|TRBJ2-5|.
CASSPAGTSGRTGETQYF
TGTGCCAGCAGCCCAGCGGGGACTAGCGGGAGGACGGGCGAGACCCAGTACTTC
>TRBD1|TRBV7-8|TRBJ1-6|.
CASSFSLQGANSPLHF
TGTGCCAGCAGCTTTAGTCTACAGGGGGCCAATTCACCCCTCCACTTT
>.|TRBV12-3/TRBV12-4|TRBJ2-3|.
CASSRRGADTQYF
TGTGCCAGCAGTCGGAGAGGCGCAGATACGCAGTATTTT
>.|TRBV5-1|TRBJ1-1|few
CASRIDLNTEAFF
TGCGCCAGCAGGATAGACCTGAACACTGAAGCTTTCTTT
>.|TRBV7-8|TRBJ2-1|.
CASSPMRGISYNEQFF
TGTGCCAGCAGCCCTATGCGCGGAATATCCTACAATGAGCAGTTCTTC
>TRBD1|TRBV5-1|TRBJ2-1|.
CASSSGTGGVYNEQFF
TGCGCCAGCAGCTCTGGGACAGGGGGGGTCTACAATGAGCAGTTCTTC
>TRBD2|TRBV5-1|TRBJ2-1|few
CASSLAVAGGHEQFF
TGCGCCAGCAGCTTGGCGGTAGCGGGAGGACATGAGCAGTTCTTC
>TRBD1|TRBV5-4|TRBJ2-7|.
CASSSGQVKYYEQYF
TGTGCCAGCAGCTCGGGACAGGTCAAATACTACGAGCAGTACTTC